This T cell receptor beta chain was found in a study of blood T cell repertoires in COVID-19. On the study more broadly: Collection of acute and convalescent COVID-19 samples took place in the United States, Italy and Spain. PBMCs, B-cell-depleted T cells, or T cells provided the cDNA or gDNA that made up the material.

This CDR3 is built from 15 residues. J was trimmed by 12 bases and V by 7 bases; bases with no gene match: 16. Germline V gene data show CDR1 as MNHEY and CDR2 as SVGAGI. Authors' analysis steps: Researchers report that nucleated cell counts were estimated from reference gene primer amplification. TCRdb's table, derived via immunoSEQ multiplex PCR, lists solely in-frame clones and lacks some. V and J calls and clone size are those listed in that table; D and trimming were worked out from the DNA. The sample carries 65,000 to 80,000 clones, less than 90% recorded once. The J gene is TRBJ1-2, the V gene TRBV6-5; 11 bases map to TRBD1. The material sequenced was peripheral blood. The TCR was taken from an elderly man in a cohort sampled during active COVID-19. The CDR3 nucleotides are TGTGCCAGCATCCACCTTACTCCGGGACAGGGGGTTCACACCTTC. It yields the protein CASIHLTPGQGVHTF.